This T cell receptor beta chain was captured in a study of T cell responses to AZD1222 COVID-19 vaccine. Study findings and constraints: Epitopes outside B.1.351 and B.1.1.7 mutated regions reportedly drew nearly half of spike TCRs. Donor demographics were predominantly white British with a female majority; clonal diversity may be underestimated. The study sampled repertoires only after the peak T cell response. When two AZD1222 doses had been given, Spike-specific TCR breadth and depth rose.

This CDR3 has 15 amino acids. Germline CDR1 and CDR2: LGHDT and YNNKEL (reference sequence). With 2 bases clipped from V and 4 bases from J, the junction kept 6 bases outside the gene matches. Note on this clone: Its antigen remains unidentified.

Repertoires were generated with immunoSEQ multiplex PCR, while TCRdb's copy carries only in-frame clones and drops some. The table has approximately 190,000 clones, approximately 91% seen once. The source of this sequence is an adult in good health. This specimen was peripheral blood, taken on day 0 of AZD1222 vaccination. The gene calls are TRBV3-1 (or the pseudogene TRBV3-2) and TRBJ1-1; TRBD1 matches at 8 bases. CDR3 DNA: TGTGCCAGCAGCCAATTCGGACAGGGCGGCACTGAAGCTTTCTTT. Translated: CASSQFGQGGTEAFF.